A selection of T cell receptor beta chains follows, all from one sample in a study of blood T cell repertoires in COVID-19. Repertoires were generated with immunoSEQ multiplex PCR, while TCRdb's copy carries only in-frame clones and drops some. The sample has about 300,000 clones, roughly 88% seen once; the top ten hold roughly 1.6%. Sample: peripheral blood. The receptors were sampled from a woman in her fifties or sixties with acute or convalescent COVID-19. The CDR3 runs from the conserved cysteine through the conserved F or W. A D gene is named only where the DNA matches it firmly. The size of a clone is reported for some rows only, either as once, few or many, or as a class for expanded clones.

TRBJ2-7 NA few TRBV28 TGTGCCAGCAGTTCTACCCTAGACAGCTACGAGCAGTACTTC CASSSTLDSYEQYF
TRBJ2-7 TRBD1 NA TRBV5-1 TGCGCCAGCAGCGATCGGACAGGGGCCTACGAGCAGTACTTC CASSDRTGAYEQYF
TRBJ2-4 NA NA TRBV29-1 TGCAGCGTTTCCAGGGATGGTGGGCAAAACATTCAGTACTTC CSVSRDGGQNIQYF
TRBJ2-2 NA few TRBV4-2 TGTGCCAGCAGCCAAAACCCAAGCGGTCTTTCTTCCGGGGAGCTGTTTTTT CASSQNPSGLSSGELFF
TRBJ1-1 NA NA TRBV5-1 TGCGCCAGCAGCTTGGCTGGTCAGGAATCTGAAGCTTTCTTT CASSLAGQESEAFF
TRBJ2-7 NA NA TRBV27 TGTGCCAGCAGTTTAAAGGGGCCAAGCTCCTACGAGCAGTACTTC CASSLKGPSSYEQYF
TRBJ2-1 NA once TRBV7-9 TGTGCCAGCGTCGGCTCAGCGGGCTCCTACAATGAGCAGTTCTTC CASVGSAGSYNEQFF
TRBJ2-7 TRBD1 NA TRBV27 TGTGCCAGCAGTCCTTGGGACAGTTCCTACGAGCAGTACTTC CASSPWDSSYEQYF
TRBJ2-1 NA NA TRBV6-6 TGTGCCAGCAGTTACCTCCCGGGAGTGGGACGAAATGAGCAGTTCTTC CASSYLPGVGRNEQFF
TRBJ2-6 TRBD1 NA TRBV19 TGTGCCAGTAGCCGACAGGGATCGGGGGGGGCCAACGTCCTGACTTTC CASSRQGSGGANVLTF
TRBJ2-5 NA NA TRBV6-1 TGTGCCAGCAGTGAAGGGGTGACGGGATCAGAGACCCAGTACTTC CASSEGVTGSETQYF
TRBJ2-1 NA NA TRBV9 TGTGCCAGCAGCGTAGTCGGCCGGGTTGAGCAGTTCTTC CASSVVGRVEQFF
TRBJ1-5 NA NA TRBV3-1/TRBV3-2 TGTGCCAGCAGCCAAGATTTGAACGAGCAGCCCCAGCATTTT CASSQDLNEQPQHF
TRBJ2-2 TRBD2 NA TRBV27 TGTGCCAGCAGCTTCGGACTAGCGGGAGGAGGGTGGGCTTTCACCGGGGAGCTGTTTTTT CASSFGLAGGGWAFTGELFF
TRBJ1-1 TRBD1 once TRBV7-9 TGTGCCAGCAGCTTAGGGGGGACAGTTAACTTT CASSLGGTVNF
TRBJ2-3 TRBD2 NA TRBV7-2 TGTGCCAGCAGCCAGACTAGCGGGGCAGGTGCCGATACGCAGTATTTT CASSQTSGAGADTQYF
TRBJ2-7 TRBD1 NA TRBV2 TGTGCCAGCAACAAACAAAAGGGGACAGTCGAGCAGTACTTC CASNKQKGTVEQYF
TRBJ2-1 TRBD1 NA TRBV6-2/TRBV6-3 TGTGCCAGCAGTAGCCACAGGGGATTACCCAATGAGCAGTTCTTC CASSSHRGLPNEQFF
TRBJ1-6 TRBD1 few TRBV6-2/TRBV6-3 TGTGCCAGCAGTTACTCGATCCCGGGACAGGGGCATTCACCCCTCCACTTT CASSYSIPGQGHSPLHF
TRBJ2-5 NA NA TRBV6-2/TRBV6-3 TGTGCCAGCAGATACGGAGAGGGCGGCCAGTACTTC CASRYGEGGQYF
TRBJ2-5 TRBD2 once TRBV5-1 TGCGCCAGCAGCCTAAGACTAGCGGGAGGGCCTTTGGAGACCCAGTACTTC CASSLRLAGGPLETQYF
TRBJ1-2 TRBD1 NA TRBV6-5 TGTGCCAGCAGTTACTCTTCCGGCACAGGGGGACGTGGCTACACCTTC CASSYSSGTGGRGYTF
TRBJ1-6 TRBD1 many TRBV2 TGTGCCAGCCTCGCATCCGGGACAGGGAATTCACCCCTCCACTTT CASLASGTGNSPLHF
TRBJ2-1 NA NA TRBV29-1 TGCAGCGCCCTTACAGGGATCCCTTACAATGAGCAGTTCTTC CSALTGIPYNEQFF
TRBJ1-5 NA NA TRBV27 TGTGCCAGCAGTTTATCTGGGGGCTGGAGCAATCAGCCCCAGCATTTT CASSLSGGWSNQPQHF
TRBJ1-2 TRBD1 NA TRBV18 TGTGCCAGCTCACCCCAGGGGGGTGAGTATGGCTACACCTTC CASSPQGGEYGYTF
TRBJ2-7 TRBD2 NA TRBV10-1 TGCGCCAGCAGTGAACTAGCGGGAGATTTCTCCTACGAGCAGTACTTC CASSELAGDFSYEQYF
TRBJ1-2 TRBD1 few TRBV3-1/TRBV3-2 TGTGCCAGCAGCCTCAGCCGGGACAGCTATGGCTACACCTTC CASSLSRDSYGYTF
TRBJ2-7 NA NA TRBV9 TGTGCCAGCAGCGTAGGATCAGTCCGCGAGCAGTACTTC CASSVGSVREQYF
TRBJ2-3 NA NA TRBV5-4 TGTGCCAGCAGCTTGCAGCGTACTACCACAGATACGCAGTATTTT CASSLQRTTTDTQYF
TRBJ2-3 TRBD1 NA TRBV9 TGTGCCAGCAGCGTCGGTCAGGACAGGTCATATTCAGATACGCAGTATTTT CASSVGQDRSYSDTQYF
TRBJ1-5 NA NA TRBV7-2 TGTGCCAGCAGCCCCTGGGTGGGGCCCGGTCAGCCCCAGCATTTT CASSPWVGPGQPQHF
TRBJ1-1 NA NA TRBV7-3 TGTGCCAGCAGCTTACAAGGGACGCAGGGGGCTTTCTTT CASSLQGTQGAFF
TRBJ2-7 NA NA TRBV9 TGTGCCAGCAGCCCGGCTACAGACTACGAGCAGTACTTC CASSPATDYEQYF
TRBJ2-1 NA NA TRBV18 TGTGCCAGCTCCCCGTACGGGGAACGAAGCAATGAGCAGTTCTTC CASSPYGERSNEQFF
TRBJ1-5 TRBD1 few TRBV27 TGTGCCAGCAGTTTTTCGACAGGGTCGAATCAGCCCCAGCATTTT CASSFSTGSNQPQHF
TRBJ2-5 TRBD2 NA TRBV6-5 TGTGCCAGCACTAGACTAGCGGGAGGGCCAGAGACCCAGTACTTC CASTRLAGGPETQYF
TRBJ2-5 NA NA TRBV6-5 TGTGCCAGCAAGATTAGCGGCCAAGAGACCCAGTACTTC CASKISGQETQYF
TRBJ2-7 NA NA TRBV5-4 TGTGCCAGCAGCTTGGGAGGGGGGGACGAGCAGTACTTC CASSLGGGDEQYF
TRBJ2-3 NA NA TRBV7-3 TGTGCCAGCAGCTTAAGCGCGAATACGCAGTATTTT CASSLSANTQYF
TRBJ1-1 NA NA TRBV5-1 TGCGCCAGCAGCTTGTCCCAGGGGAACACTGAAGCTTTCTTT CASSLSQGNTEAFF
TRBJ1-4 NA NA TRBV4-3 TGCGCCAGCAGCCCCCGTCAGACAGTTTGGCGAGCGACTAATGAAAAACTGTTTTTT CASSPRQTVWRATNEKLFF
TRBJ2-2 TRBD2 NA TRBV24-1 TGTGCCACCAGCGGGACTAGCGGGTGGTCCGGGGAGCTGTTTTTT CATSGTSGWSGELFF
TRBJ1-5 NA NA TRBV2 TGTGCCAGCCTACCTCAGGCACGGACTCACGGGGGCAATCAGCCCCAGCATTTT CASLPQARTHGGNQPQHF
TRBJ2-7 TRBD1 NA TRBV27 TGTGCCAGCAGTAAGCGACAGGGATACGAGCAGTACTTC CASSKRQGYEQYF
TRBJ2-7 TRBD1 NA TRBV24-1 TGTGCCACCAGTGATCCGGGACAGTCCCACGAGCAGTACTTC CATSDPGQSHEQYF
TRBJ2-7 TRBD2 NA TRBV27 TGTGCCAGCAGTCCCTTTCGCGGGAGGGCCCACTACGAGCAGTACTTC CASSPFRGRAHYEQYF
TRBJ2-7 TRBD1 NA TRBV29-1 TGCAGCGCAAGCGGGGGACAGGGGAATCCCTACGAGCAGTACTTC CSASGGQGNPYEQYF
TRBJ2-7 NA NA TRBV19 TGTGCCAGTAGTAACCGAGCGGCCTACGAGCAGTACTTC CASSNRAAYEQYF
TRBJ1-1 NA NA TRBV7-2 TGTGCCAGCAGCGGCCAGACACTGAAGAACACTGAAGCTTTCTTT CASSGQTLKNTEAFF
TRBJ2-1 TRBD2 NA TRBV2 TGTGCCAGCAGTGAACCCGGGACTAGCCAACTCTTC CASSEPGTSQLF